What follows describes a single T cell receptor (beta chain). The antigen is undetermined. This specimen comes from a study of cytomegalovirus exposure and HLA in healthy donors. CDR1 KGHSH and CDR2 LQKENI come from the germline V gene. The V end lost 4 bases, the J end lost 2 bases, and 12 bases lay between the germline ends. The CDR3 contains 14 residues. Study-level findings and limits: The sole available immune exposure information was CMV serostatus. Trimming of TCR beta V- and J-genes showed a link, identified in a later analysis, to a missense DCLRE1C variant. The study labeled more than 150 TCR beta chains cytomegalovirus-associated.

13 Jbeta primers and 60 Vbeta primers were used for the PCR. Libraries were prepared by immunoSEQ multiplex PCR; TCRdb keeps only in-frame clonotypes and omits some of them. Here the sample spans approximately 150,000 clones, roughly 78% being singletons. This clonotype was sampled from a man in his forties or fifties in good health and CMV-seropositive. Sequencing was carried out using PBMCs. The V and J genes are TRBV18 and TRBJ2-7; maybe TRBD1 (6 bases). CDR3 residues: CASSQQGVTYEQYF. The CDR3 coding sequence is TGTGCCAGCTCACAACAGGGTGTAACCTACGAGCAGTACTTC.